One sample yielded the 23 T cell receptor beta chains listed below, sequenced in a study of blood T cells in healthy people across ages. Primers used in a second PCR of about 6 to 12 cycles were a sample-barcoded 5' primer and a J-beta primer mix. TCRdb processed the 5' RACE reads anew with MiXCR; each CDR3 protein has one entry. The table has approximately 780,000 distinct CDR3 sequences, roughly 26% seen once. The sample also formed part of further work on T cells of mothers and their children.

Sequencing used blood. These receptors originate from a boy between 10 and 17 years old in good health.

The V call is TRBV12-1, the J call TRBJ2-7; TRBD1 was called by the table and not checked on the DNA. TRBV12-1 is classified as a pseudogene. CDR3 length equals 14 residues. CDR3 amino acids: CASSSTGDPYEQYF. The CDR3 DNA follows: TGTGCCAGCAGCTCAACAGGGGACCCCTACGAGCAGTACTTC.

The CDR3 loop reads CASSIVDRGNSPLHF. The CDR3 DNA reads as TGTGCCAGTAGTATAGTGGACAGGGGGAATTCACCCCTCCACTTT. The chain has TRBV19 and TRBJ1-6; 10 nucleotides align to TRBD1. There are 15 residues in the CDR3. The germline CDR1 and CDR2 sequences are LNHDA and SQIVND (reference sequence). V shed 1 base and J 7 bases; nucleotides not matched to a gene: 1.

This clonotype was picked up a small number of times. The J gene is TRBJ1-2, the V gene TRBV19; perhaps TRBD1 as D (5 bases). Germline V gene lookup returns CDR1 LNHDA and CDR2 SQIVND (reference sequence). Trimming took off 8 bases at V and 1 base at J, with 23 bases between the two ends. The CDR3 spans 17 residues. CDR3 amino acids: CASRVYIGSGLNYGYTF. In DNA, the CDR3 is TGTGCCAGTCGAGTATATATTGGGTCGGGACTTAACTATGGCTACACCTTC.

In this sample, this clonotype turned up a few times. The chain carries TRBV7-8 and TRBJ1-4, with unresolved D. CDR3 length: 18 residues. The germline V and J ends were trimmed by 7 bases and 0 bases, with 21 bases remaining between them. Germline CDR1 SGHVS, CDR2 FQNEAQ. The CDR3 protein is CASMDGRSLYATNEKLFF. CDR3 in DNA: TGTGCCAGCATGGACGGACGGAGCTTATACGCAACTAATGAAAAACTGTTTTTT.

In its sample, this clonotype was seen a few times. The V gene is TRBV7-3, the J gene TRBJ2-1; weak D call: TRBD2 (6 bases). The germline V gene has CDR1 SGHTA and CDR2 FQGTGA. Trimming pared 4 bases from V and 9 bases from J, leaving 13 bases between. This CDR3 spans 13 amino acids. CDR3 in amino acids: CASSSDGGIEQFF. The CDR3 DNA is TGTGCCAGCAGCTCCGACGGCGGGATTGAGCAGTTCTTC.

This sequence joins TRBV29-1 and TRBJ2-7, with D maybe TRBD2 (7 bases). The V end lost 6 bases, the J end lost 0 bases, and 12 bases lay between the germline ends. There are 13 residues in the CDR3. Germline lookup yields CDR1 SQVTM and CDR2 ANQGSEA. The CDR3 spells CSVGGTFSYEQYF. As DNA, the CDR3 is TGCAGCGTGGGGGGGACATTCTCCTACGAGCAGTACTTC.

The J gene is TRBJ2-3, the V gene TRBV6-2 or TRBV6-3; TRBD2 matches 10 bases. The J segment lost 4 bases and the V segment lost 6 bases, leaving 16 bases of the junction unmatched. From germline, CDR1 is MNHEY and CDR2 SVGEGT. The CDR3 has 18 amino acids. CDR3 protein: CASRLRRGIAGGPDTQYF. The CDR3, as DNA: TGTGCCAGCAGGCTTCGGAGGGGGATAGCGGGGGGCCCAGATACGCAGTATTTT.

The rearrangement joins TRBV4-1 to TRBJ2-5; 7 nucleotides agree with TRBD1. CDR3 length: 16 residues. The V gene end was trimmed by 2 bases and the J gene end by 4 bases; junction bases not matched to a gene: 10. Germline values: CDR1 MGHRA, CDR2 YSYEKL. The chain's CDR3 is CASSQSGTADLETQYF. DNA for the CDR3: TGCGCCAGCAGCCAATCAGGGACAGCTGACCTAGAGACCCAGTACTTC.

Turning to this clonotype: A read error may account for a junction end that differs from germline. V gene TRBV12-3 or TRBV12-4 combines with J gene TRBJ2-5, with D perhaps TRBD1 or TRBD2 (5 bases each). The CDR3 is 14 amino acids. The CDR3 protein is CASSTGTAQQTQYF. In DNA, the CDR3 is TGTGCCAGCAGCACCGGGACCGCCCAACAGACCCAGTACTTC.

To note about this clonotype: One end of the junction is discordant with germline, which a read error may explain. CDR3 bases: TGCAGGGCTAGACTAGCGGGAACAGATACGCAGTATTTT. Residues: CRARLAGTDTQYF. The rearrangement joins TRBV20-1 to TRBJ2-3; 11 bases map to TRBD2. The CDR3 is made up of 13 amino acids. Germline values: CDR1 DFQATT, CDR2 SNEGSKA (reference sequence).

CDR3 loop: CASSSTREGDQPQHF. As DNA, the CDR3 is TGTGCCAGCAGCTCTACCAGGGAGGGGGATCAGCCCCAGCATTTT. V and J are TRBV7-9 and TRBJ1-5; possibly TRBD1 for D (6 bases). The germline V and J ends were trimmed by 4 bases and 5 bases, with 15 bases remaining between them. In germline, CDR1 is SEHNR, CDR2 FQNEAQ (reference sequence). There are 15 residues in the CDR3.

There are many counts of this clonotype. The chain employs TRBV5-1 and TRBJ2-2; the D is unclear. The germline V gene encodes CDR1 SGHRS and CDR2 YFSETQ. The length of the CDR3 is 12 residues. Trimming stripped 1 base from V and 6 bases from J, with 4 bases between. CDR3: CASSLRPGELFF. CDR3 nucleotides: TGCGCCAGCAGCTTGAGGCCCGGGGAGCTGTTTTTT. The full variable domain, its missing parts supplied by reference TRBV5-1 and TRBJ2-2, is KAGVTQTPRYLIKTRGQQVTLSCSPISGHRSVSWYQQTPGQGLQFLFEYFSETQRNKGNFPGRFSGRQFSNSRSEMNVSTLELGDSALYLCASSLRPGELFFGEGSRLTVL.

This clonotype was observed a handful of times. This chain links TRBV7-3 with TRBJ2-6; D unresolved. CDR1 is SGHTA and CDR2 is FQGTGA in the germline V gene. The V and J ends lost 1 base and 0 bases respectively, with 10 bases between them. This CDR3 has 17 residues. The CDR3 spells CASSLSPANSGANVLTF. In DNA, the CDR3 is TGTGCCAGCAGCTTAAGTCCAGCAAACTCTGGGGCCAACGTCCTGACTTTC.

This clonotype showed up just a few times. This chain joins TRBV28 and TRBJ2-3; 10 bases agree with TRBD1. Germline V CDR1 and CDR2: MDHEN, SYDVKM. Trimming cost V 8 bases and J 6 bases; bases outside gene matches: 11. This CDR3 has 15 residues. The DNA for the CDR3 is TGTGCCAGCGGGTACCGGACAGGGGGAGGGGATACGCAGTATTTT. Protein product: CASGYRTGGGDTQYF.

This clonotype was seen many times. DNA for the CDR3: TGCAGTGCTTACCAGCTCCGGGAGACCCAGTACTTC. Its translation: CSAYQLRETQYF. The chain has TRBV20-1 and TRBJ2-5; D gene unclear. The V end lost 5 bases, the J end lost 5 bases, and 12 bases lay between the germline ends. This CDR3 has 12 residues. CDR1 is DFQATT, CDR2 SNEGSKA, per germline (reference sequence).

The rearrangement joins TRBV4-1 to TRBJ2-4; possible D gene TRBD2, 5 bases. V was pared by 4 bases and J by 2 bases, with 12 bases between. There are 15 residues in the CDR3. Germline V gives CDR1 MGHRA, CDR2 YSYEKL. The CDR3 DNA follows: TGCGCCAGCAGCCGGATCGGGGTGTCCAAAAACATTCAGTACTTC. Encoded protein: CASSRIGVSKNIQYF.

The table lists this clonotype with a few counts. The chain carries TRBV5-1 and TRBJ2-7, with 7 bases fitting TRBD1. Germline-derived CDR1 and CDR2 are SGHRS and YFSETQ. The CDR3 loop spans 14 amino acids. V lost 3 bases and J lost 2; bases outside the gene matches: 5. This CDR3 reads CASSWGTATYEQYF. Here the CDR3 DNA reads TGCGCCAGCAGCTGGGGGACAGCAACCTACGAGCAGTACTTC.

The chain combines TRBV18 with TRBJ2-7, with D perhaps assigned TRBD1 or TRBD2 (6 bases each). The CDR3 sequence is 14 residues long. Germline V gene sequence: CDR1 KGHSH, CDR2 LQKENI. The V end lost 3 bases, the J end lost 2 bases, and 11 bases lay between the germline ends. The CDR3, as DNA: TGTGCCAGCTCACCGAGGGGGGACACCTACGAGCAGTACTTC. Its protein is CASSPRGDTYEQYF.

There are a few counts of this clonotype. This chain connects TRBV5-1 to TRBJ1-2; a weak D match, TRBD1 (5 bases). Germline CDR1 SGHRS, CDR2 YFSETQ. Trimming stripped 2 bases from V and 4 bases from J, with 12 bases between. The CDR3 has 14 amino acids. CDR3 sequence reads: CASSFGADSYGYTF. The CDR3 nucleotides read TGCGCCAGCAGCTTTGGGGCCGACAGCTATGGCTACACCTTC.

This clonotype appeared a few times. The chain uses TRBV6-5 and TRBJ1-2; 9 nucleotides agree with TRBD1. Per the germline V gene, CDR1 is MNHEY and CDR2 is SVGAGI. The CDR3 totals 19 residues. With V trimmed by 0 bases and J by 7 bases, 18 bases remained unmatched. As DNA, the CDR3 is TGTGCCAGCAGTTACTCCCCCACCTGGGGACAGGGCGAATATACTGGCTACACCTTC. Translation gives CASSYSPTWGQGEYTGYTF.

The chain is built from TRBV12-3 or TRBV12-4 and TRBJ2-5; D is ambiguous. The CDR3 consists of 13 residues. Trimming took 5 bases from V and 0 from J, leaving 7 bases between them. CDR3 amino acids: CASSALYQETQYF. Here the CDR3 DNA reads TGTGCCAGCAGTGCCTTGTACCAAGAGACCCAGTACTTC.

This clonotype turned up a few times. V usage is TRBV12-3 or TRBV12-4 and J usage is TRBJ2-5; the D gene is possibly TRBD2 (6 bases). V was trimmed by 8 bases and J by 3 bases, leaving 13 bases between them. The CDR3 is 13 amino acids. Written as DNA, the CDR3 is TGTGCCAGCGTCAGGACGGGGGAAGAGACCCAGTACTTC. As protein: CASVRTGEETQYF.

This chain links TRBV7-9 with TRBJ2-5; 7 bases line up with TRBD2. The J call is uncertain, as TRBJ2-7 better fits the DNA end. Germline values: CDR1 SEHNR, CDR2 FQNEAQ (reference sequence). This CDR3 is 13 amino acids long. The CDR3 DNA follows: TGTGCCACACACCGACTAGCCGGTTACGAGCAGTACTTC. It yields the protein CATHRLAGYEQYF.